This T cell receptor (beta chain) came from a study of cytomegalovirus exposure and HLA in healthy donors (dated by TCRdb to between 2016 and 2019). A note on the overall study: In an earlier analysis of approximately 500 of the donors, 276 Gb of sequence data and some 100 million unique TCR beta sequences from approximately 180 million T cells were reported. Among around 400 genotyped donors of the cohort, an average of around 250,000 unique TCR beta nucleotide sequences was sequenced per donor, of which roughly 18% were non-productive. Because of strong linkage in the cohort, five DR-DQ haplotypes were treated as single units for association and clustering. HLA typing covered class I and class II loci at four-digit resolution. An earlier analysis of about 600 of the donors used high-throughput TCR beta sequencing to judge whether each TCR beta V gene segment behaved as functional or pseudogenic. Besides the first cohort of more than 650 subjects, a separate validation cohort made up of 120 or so different subjects was used. Donor age, sex, ethnicity and CMV serostatus were compiled together with the repertoire data. Roughly 320 gigabases of sequencing data and about 92 million unique TCR sequences made up an early release that covered several hundred HLA-typed donors. To predict cytomegalovirus infection status, the study combined high-throughput TCR immunosequencing, statistical association of individual TCRs with disease status, and machine learning. Rather than drawing on any new phenotypic data, the later analysis identified candidate immune exposures from TCR beta sequences and the way those sequences occurred across donors. Among the approximately 400 genotyped donors, approximately 76% belonged to the genetic ancestry cluster associated with self-reported Caucasian donors. All discovery cohort repertoires had been generated on a single sequencing platform. The number of typed donors differed by locus: about 620-630 for A, B, C, DRB1 and DQB1; about 520 for DQA1; around 580 for DPA1; and about 450 for DPB1. A later genetic analysis used genome-wide SNP genotypes for about 60% of the roughly 670 donors, treating that subset as a discovery cohort. The study was designed to test whether signatures of past pathogen exposure could be identified by cataloging public T cell receptors. A later analysis re-examined previously published TCR beta repertoires from about 670 donors and added high-resolution HLA genotyping to investigate patterns of TCR occurrence. Using immunosequencing, the study profiled T cell repertoires from 500 to 800 subjects and related those repertoires to cytomegalovirus serostatus.

On this clone: It lacks a known antigen. It has no much larger one-base neighbor in the sample; base qualities were not kept.

CDR1 and CDR2 were assigned from the germline V gene (reference sequence) as LNHNV and YYDKDF. Trimming takes 0 bases from V and 5 bases from J, and the germline ends sit 23 bases apart. Its CDR3 holds 18 amino acids, cysteine through phenylalanine. Left in the record is the CDR3 DNA by itself, 54 bases read in frame from the first base. Paper-wide results and their limitations: A cluster of highly shared sequence variants was judged likely to be a technical artifact of the sequencing pipeline. Because HLA typing was unavailable for some donors at each locus, only the typed subset was used in association tests. A later analysis associated 15,000 or so TCR beta sequences with specific HLA alleles at a false discovery rate of 0.05. It was suggested by the authors that the approach could potentially be generalized to other disease states and immunological phenotypes. The earlier analysis of approximately 540 of the donors excluded some 16 rarely observed V segments, including chromosome 9 orphons, because counts were too low. The classifier was reported to diagnose cytomegalovirus status with high specificity and sensitivity in both the original cohort and the validation cohort. Correlated functional status among segregating V segments might be attributable to linkage disequilibrium, but an unknown experimental factor could not be ruled out. A later genetic analysis associated a missense DCLRE1C variant with V-gene and J-gene trimming of TCR beta chains, and an independent cohort replicated the association. Sequencing depth was assumed to be roughly uniform across donors in the presence/absence analyses, though that assumption may not hold. In an earlier analysis of fewer than 750 of the donors, most TCR beta V segments were observed in productive rearrangements about 87% or about 30% of the time, broadly matching IMGT annotations. Immune exposure information for the cohort was limited to CMV serostatus. A further reported finding was that TCR beta sequences accurately predicted the HLA-A and HLA-B alleles for most subjects in the first cohort. Several of the top co-occurrence clusters appeared to be linked to parvovirus B19, influenza, CMV and Epstein-Barr virus, according to a later analysis. In the study, roughly 160 TCR beta chains were listed as associated with cytomegalovirus. This cohort had only TCR beta chains sequenced, and the lack of alpha or paired-chain data limited which features could be detected. Some IMGT-functional V segments, including TRBV6-2 and TRBV6-3, could not be told apart with the 87-base-pair reads, so those segments were excluded. In vitro tests confirmed that a few of the cytomegalovirus-associated TCR beta chains recognize cytomegalovirus antigens. When HLA alleles, especially DR and DQ, strongly co-occurred, attributing TCR associations to individual alleles was difficult. A later analysis found that HLA-associated TCR beta chains were more clonally expanded and had lower generation probabilities than equally common non-associated chains. Most CMV-associated TCR beta chains appeared to be HLA-restricted in a later analysis, and the HLA associations seemed to be driven largely by CMV exposure. According to a later genetic analysis, donors in an Asian-associated ancestry cluster had fewer N-insertions in productive TCRs than the approximately 630-donor mean. While some public TCRs were present in many individuals, most TCR sequences turned up only very rarely across donors. A later analysis found that TCR association rates varied across HLA loci, with DRB1 alleles showing the most associated TCRs and HLA-C alleles the fewest.

The library came from the immunoSEQ multiplex PCR assay. For the multiplex PCR, a mixture combining 60 forward primers for TCR Vbeta segments and 13 reverse primers for TCR Jbeta segments was used. The CDR3 region of rearranged TCR beta genes was amplified from genomic DNA by a multiplex PCR assay. The amplified TCR beta libraries were sequenced on the Illumina HiSeq System as 87-base-pair reads. The published analysis was carried out like this. A later analysis counted around 72 million unique TCR beta chains across the 666 repertoires, and roughly 9.9 million of these chains were shared by at least two donors. To remove PCR and sequencing errors, raw reads were error-corrected and collapsed into unique sequences using a nearest-neighbor algorithm that merged closely related sequences. Alignment of CDR3 sequences to IMGT reference sequences was used to assign V, D and J gene segments. For a sequence to be retained, at least a six-nucleotide match to both a V gene segment and a J gene segment was required. A rearrangement was called productive if the CDR3 had no stop codons and remained in frame with V and J, and every other rearrangement was called non-productive. CDR3 was defined by IMGT convention, running from the second conserved V-encoded cysteine to the conserved J-encoded phenylalanine. In an earlier analysis of around 640 of the donors, sequences lacking an unambiguous match to a single V gene segment were excluded. An earlier analysis of approximately 590 of the donors called V segments functional above 56.7% productive rearrangements and segregating when the between-donor standard deviation exceeded 5%. To diagnose cytomegalovirus status from the catalog of TCR beta chain sequences, a statistical classification framework was built. In a later analysis, V and J genes were assigned by comparing TCR nucleotide sequences against IMGT/GENE-DB human TR gene sequences. A later analysis assigned CDR3 sequences and most-parsimonious VDJ recombination scenarios with the TCRdist pipeline. A later analysis defined each TCR beta chain by its CDR3 amino acid sequence plus V-gene family, and excluded reads lacking a unique V-gene family. A later analysis removed 592 highly shared, low-generation-probability nucleotide sequences to deal with suspected cross-contamination and a sequencing artifact. In a later analysis, a clonal expansion index for each public chain was calculated from normalized within-repertoire ranks of inferred template counts. A later analysis computed generation probabilities with a VDJ recombination model fitted to out-of-frame rearrangements, and checked the results against IGoR. A later analysis scored TCR-TCR, TCR-HLA and TCR-CMV co-occurrence with hypergeometric tests, applying a repertoire-size bias correction to TCR pairs. False discovery rates were estimated in a later analysis by permuting HLA or CMV assignments 20 times. A later analysis grouped co-occurring TCRs with DBSCAN, adding TCRdist sequence similarity when clustering within HLA-allele-positive subsets. Repertoires with fewer than 30,000 or more than 120,000 public chains, plus five repertoires with anomalous nucleotide sharing, were excluded from co-occurrence clustering. TCRdb's version of the immuneACCESS table is confined to in-frame rearrangements and falls short of the full clone set. An unresolved V gene accounts for under half of the shortfall where checked; the remainder is of unknown origin. The V and J calls and clone size come from that table; D and trimming were worked out from the DNA. This sample has more than 65,000 clones in its table, and 75% to 80% of those were observed once. The ten largest account for roughly 6% of the sample.

The cohort comprised around 700 healthy bone marrow donors. All cohort members were sampled while nominally healthy, although unrecorded immune exposures were likely present. The donor was CMV seronegative and belonged to the group of over 350 seronegative cohort members. A peripheral blood sample was provided by each donor, and peripheral blood mononuclear cells were used for TCR beta sequencing. Genomic DNA was extracted from the blood cell samples with the Qiagen DNeasy Blood Extraction Kit. Input material: PBMCs. Recombination joined TRBV15 with TRBJ2-7, with a weak D call of TRBD1 (6 bases match). The source of this sequence is a female donor in good health and CMV-seronegative. The CDR3 reads as follows: CATSRDLPAARGAHEQYF. The nucleotide sequence reads as follows: TGTGCCACCAGCAGAGACCTCCCCGCGGCCAGGGGAGCCCACGAGCAGTACTTC.